Listed here are 30 T cell receptor beta chains from one sample, sequenced in a study of T cells in Graves' hyperthyroidism and ophthalmopathy. It was RNA transcripts that yielded the amplified TCR beta CDR3 regions. Initially, a first-round RT-PCR of the TCR CDR3 employed the HTBI primer set. TCRdb redid the calling of the multiplex PCR reads with MiXCR, one entry per CDR3 protein. This repertoire shows 410,000 or so distinct CDR3 sequences, about 15% found once; its top ten account for 13%. The sequenced material came from blood. These receptors were obtained from a man between 18 and 29 years old with Graves' ophthalmopathy.

As to this clonotype: This may come from a read error, since a much larger clone is one base off. The chain joins TRBV11-2 to TRBJ2-7; tentatively, D is TRBD2 (6 bases). The V end lost 4 bases, the J end lost 5 bases, and 12 bases lay between the germline ends. CDR1 is SGHAT, CDR2 FQNNGV, per germline. The CDR3 is 13 amino acids. Written as DNA, the CDR3 is TGTGCCAGCAGCTCCCCAGGGAGGCACGAGCAGTACTTC. Protein product: CASSSPGRHEQYF.

This clonotype was seen ten or more times. The CDR3 is CAAPGTGWPPGPYEQYF. The DNA of the CDR3 is TGTGCCGCCCCGGGGACAGGATGGCCTCCGGGGCCTTACGAGCAGTACTTC. The chain carries TRBV27 and TRBJ2-7; TRBD1 agrees at 8 bases. Unmatched junction bases numbered 22, after V lost 11 bases and J lost 4 bases. Per germline, CDR1 MNHEY and CDR2 SMNVEV (reference sequence). The CDR3 has 17 residues.

At least ten counts were recorded for this clonotype. The chain has TRBV12-3 or TRBV12-4 and TRBJ2-7; D might be TRBD2 (6 bases). Trimming took off 5 bases at V and 2 bases at J, with 16 bases between the two ends. The CDR3 loop spans 15 amino acids. The CDR3 region is CASSALTGETYEQYF. CDR3 bases: TGTGCCAGCAGTGCCTTGACGGGAGAGACCTACGAGCAGTACTTC.

The chain links TRBV11-3 to TRBJ2-7; perhaps TRBD2 as D (7 bases). V dropped 0 bases and J dropped 6 bases, with 12 bases sitting between them. This CDR3 has 14 residues. The germline V gene has CDR1 SGHNT and CDR2 YENEEA. The CDR3 is CASSLDQGTTEQYF. CDR3 in DNA: TGTGCCAGCAGCTTAGACCAGGGGACTACCGAGCAGTACTTC.

The table lists this clonotype with a few counts. J is TRBJ2-7 and V is TRBV5-1; D might be TRBD2 (6 bases). V lost 4 bases, J lost 3 bases, and 11 bases lay in between. This CDR3 is built from 13 residues. Germline V CDR1 and CDR2: SGHRS, YFSETQ. The CDR3 here is CASSPGGDYEQYF. The CDR3 DNA reads as TGCGCCAGCAGCCCGGGCGGGGACTACGAGCAGTACTTC.

This clonotype was seen many times. The chain couples TRBV30 to TRBJ1-1, with D perhaps matching TRBD1 (5 bases). The germline V gene encodes CDR1 GTSNPN and CDR2 SVGIG (reference sequence). This CDR3 has 14 residues. V was pared by 0 bases and J by 11 bases, with 19 bases between. Here the CDR3 DNA reads TGTGCCTGGAGTGTGGAGGGGATTCTGGACGTGGCTTTCTTT. As protein: CAWSVEGILDVAFF.

In this sample, this clonotype turned up many times. V is TRBV6-1 and J is TRBJ2-2; either TRBD1 or TRBD2 may supply D (5 bases each). The V gene's germline CDR1 is MNHNS and CDR2 SASEGT. V gave up 4 bases and J gave up 0 bases, with 9 bases separating them. CDR3 length: 15 amino acids. CDR3 sequence reads: CASSVWGSNTGELFF. CDR3 nucleotide sequence: TGTGCCAGCAGTGTTTGGGGGTCGAACACCGGGGAGCTGTTTTTT.

This clonotype occurred many times. The chain joins TRBV11-3 to TRBJ2-1, with D perhaps assigned TRBD1 or TRBD2 (5 bases each). This CDR3 comprises 16 residues. From germline, CDR1 is SGHNT and CDR2 YENEEA. V lost 2 bases and J 4 bases, leaving 15 bases between the germline ends. CDR3 sequence: CASSLWDASSYNEQFF. CDR3 nucleotide sequence: TGTGCCAGCAGCTTATGGGACGCCAGCTCTTACAATGAGCAGTTCTTC.

This chain connects TRBV20-1 to TRBJ2-1; 8 bases fit TRBD2. The CDR3 extends over 15 amino acids. Germline V gene data show CDR1 as DFQATT and CDR2 as SNEGSKA (reference sequence). V lost 4 bases, J lost 4 bases, and 9 bases stayed unmatched. The CDR3 reads CSATYEVAGYNEQFF. CDR3 bases: TGCAGTGCTACCTATGAAGTAGCGGGATACAATGAGCAGTTCTTC.

The V call is TRBV11-2, the J call TRBJ1-3, with D unresolved. The CDR3 runs 15 residues. Trimming took 5 bases from V and 0 from J, leaving 11 bases between them. The germline V gene encodes CDR1 SGHAT and CDR2 FQNNGV. This chain's CDR3 is CASSRTYGSGNTIYF. CDR3 DNA: TGTGCCAGCAGCCGGACTTACGGCTCTGGAAACACCATATATTTT. The variable domain in full, completed from reference TRBV11-2 and TRBJ1-3, reads EAGVAQSPRYKIIEKRQSVAFWCNPISGHATLYWYQQILGQGPKLLIQFQNNGVVDDSQLPKDRFSAERLKGVDSTLKIQPAKLEDSAVYLCASSRTYGSGNTIYFGEGSWLTVV.

This clonotype was recorded at least ten times. The chain has TRBV20-1 and TRBJ2-1; tentative D call: TRBD2 (6 bases). From germline, CDR1 is DFQATT and CDR2 SNEGSKA (reference sequence). The V gene lost 4 bases and the J gene lost 2 bases, with 12 bases spanning the gap. This CDR3 region has 14 residues. This CDR3 is CSAKGWGAYNEQFF. CDR3 DNA: TGCAGTGCTAAGGGTTGGGGGGCCTACAATGAGCAGTTCTTC.

In this sample, this clonotype turned up many times. The chain carries TRBV18 and TRBJ2-1; a weak D match, TRBD1 (5 bases). This CDR3 has 13 residues. Germline lookup yields CDR1 KGHSH and CDR2 LQKENI. Deletions cut 8 bases from V and 1 base from J, with 9 bases between. The CDR3 sequence is CASSPGSYNEQFF. The DNA of the CDR3 is TGTGCCAGCAGCCCAGGGTCCTACAATGAGCAGTTCTTC.

This clonotype showed up many times. The V call is TRBV24-1, the J call TRBJ2-1, with 9 bases identical to TRBD2. V dropped 3 bases and J dropped 3; count of bases not matched to a gene: 11. This CDR3 is built from 18 residues. The germline V gene has CDR1 KGHDR and CDR2 SFDVKD. The CDR3 here is CATSDASGAQYYYNEQFF. The CDR3 DNA reads TGTGCCACCAGTGATGCTAGCGGGGCCCAATATTACTACAATGAGCAGTTCTTC.

This clonotype was recorded at least ten times. The J gene is TRBJ2-2, the V gene TRBV19; 9 bases fit TRBD1. Germline V CDR1 and CDR2: LNHDA, SQIVND (reference sequence). The J segment lost 5 bases and the V segment lost 6 bases, leaving 7 bases of the junction unmatched. The CDR3 consists of 15 residues. The chain's CDR3 is CASRQPGQGTGELFF. Written as DNA, the CDR3 is TGTGCCAGTAGGCAACCGGGACAGGGAACCGGGGAGCTGTTTTTT. The full variable domain, with the rest looked up from reference TRBV19 and TRBJ2-2, is DGGITQSPKYLFRKEGQNVTLSCEQNLNHDAMYWYRQDPGQGLRLIYYSQIVNDFQKGDIAEGYSVSREKKESFPLTVTSAQKNPTAFYLCASRQPGQGTGELFFGEGSRLTVL.

Details on this clonotype: One end of the junction varies from germline; a read error may be responsible. The chain links TRBV25-1 to TRBJ2-5; D gene uncertain. The CDR3 runs to 15 residues. The germline V gene encodes CDR1 MGHDK and CDR2 SYGVNS. The DNA of the CDR3 is TGTGCCAGCAGTGAGTTAGGCCGGATTCAAGAGGCCCAGTACTTC. This sequence encodes CASSELGRIQEAQYF.

The chain combines TRBV6-1 with TRBJ1-1, with D uncertain. The V gene's germline CDR1 is MNHNS and CDR2 SASEGT. CDR3 length: 14 residues. With 3 bases removed from V and 5 bases from J, the gap between germline ends came to 13 bases. DNA of the CDR3: TGTGCCAGCAGTGAGTACAGAACGGGGACTGAAGCTTTCTTT. Encoded protein: CASSEYRTGTEAFF.

The chain couples TRBV5-1 to TRBJ1-1; D is perhaps TRBD1 (5 bases). The CDR3 runs 13 residues. V gave up 3 bases and J gave up 5 bases, with 11 bases separating them. Germline lookup yields CDR1 SGHRS and CDR2 YFSETQ. The CDR3 is CASSSVPGTEAFF. The CDR3 DNA reads as TGCGCCAGCAGCTCCGTCCCAGGGACTGAAGCTTTCTTT.

This clonotype was detected many times. In DNA, the CDR3 is TGTGCCAGCAGCCAAGTAGCATTGAGCGGGAGTGGGGATGAGCAGTTCTTC. Protein sequence: CASSQVALSGSGDEQFF. This chain connects TRBV3-1 to TRBJ2-1; 8 nucleotides match TRBD2. J gave up 8 bases and V 1 base, and 13 bases lay outside the gene matches. This CDR3 contains 17 residues. CDR1 is LGHDT, CDR2 YNNKEL, per germline (reference sequence).

This clonotype appeared a few times. One base away lies a much larger clone, so this may be a sequencing read error. Here the CDR3 omits its conserved ending phenylalanine or tryptophan, so a read error is the likely source. The V and J genes are TRBV12-3 or TRBV12-4 and TRBJ1-1; the D is unclear. The length of the CDR3 is 13 residues. V was pared by 5 bases and J by 1 base, with 8 bases between. The CDR3: CASSPTANTEAFL. CDR3 DNA sequence: TGTGCCAGCAGTCCTACAGCGAACACTGAAGCTTTCCTT.

This clonotype was detected a few times. CDR3 nucleotides: TGTGCCAGCAGTGGAGGACTAGCGGGATCACCCCTTCAGTTCTTC. It is translated as CASSGGLAGSPLQFF. V usage is TRBV25-1 and J usage is TRBJ2-1; 12 bases are a match to TRBD2. Germline V gene data show CDR1 as MGHDK and CDR2 as SYGVNS. The CDR3 sequence is 15 residues long. Unmatched junction bases numbered 11, after V lost 4 bases and J lost 13 bases.

This clonotype has ten or more counts. The V gene is TRBV20-1, the J gene TRBJ1-2; unclear D gene. Germline V lookup: CDR1 DFQATT, CDR2 SNEGSKA (reference sequence). Trimming cost V 3 bases and J 5 bases, with 10 bases left between them. This CDR3 has 12 amino acids. CDR3 in amino acids: CSARATDYGYTF. In nucleotides, the CDR3 is TGCAGTGCTAGGGCCACAGATTATGGCTACACCTTC.

The chain links TRBV7-8 to TRBJ1-1, with a tentative D call TRBD1 (6 bases). V was shortened by 3 bases and J by 6 bases, with 20 bases between the two germline ends. The CDR3 totals 16 residues. Germline CDR1 SGHVS, CDR2 FQNEAQ. As DNA, the CDR3 is TGTGCCAGCAGCTTGGCCCCTGGAGGGGGAGTTTCTGAAGCTTTCTTT. Amino acids: CASSLAPGGGVSEAFF.

In this sample, this clonotype turned up a few times. The gene calls are TRBV4-1 and TRBJ1-1; D is uncertain. The CDR3 is made up of 13 amino acids. CDR1 and CDR2 (germline): MGHRA, YSYEKL. V was trimmed by 0 bases and J by 11 bases, leaving 13 bases between them. The CDR3 is CASSQDLAPGAFF. CDR3 DNA: TGCGCCAGCAGCCAAGATTTGGCCCCTGGGGCTTTCTTT.

This clonotype was seen ten or more times. This chain links TRBV12-3 or TRBV12-4 with TRBJ1-2; weak D call: TRBD1 (5 bases). The CDR3 consists of 15 residues. The V end was cut by 1 base, the J end by 2 bases, with 11 bases between. Here the CDR3 reads CASSLGQGANYGYTF. In nucleotides, the CDR3 is TGTGCCAGCAGTTTAGGGCAGGGTGCCAACTATGGCTACACCTTC.

This clonotype appeared a few times. CDR3 sequence reads: CASSRSPGNTGELFF. The CDR3 DNA is TGCGCCAGCAGCAGAAGCCCAGGGAACACCGGGGAGCTGTTTTTT. This chain links TRBV4-1 with TRBJ2-2, with D unresolved. CDR3 length: 15 amino acids. Germline lookup yields CDR1 MGHRA and CDR2 YSYEKL. Trimming removed 5 bases from V and 1 base from J, with 11 bases in between.

This clonotype was seen repeatedly, ten times or more. This chain joins TRBV11-2 and TRBJ2-5; TRBD2 matches 7 bases. Trimming cost V 1 base and J 4 bases; bases outside gene matches: 3. The CDR3 spans 14 residues. In germline, CDR1 is SGHAT, CDR2 FQNNGV. CDR3: CASSLVAGVETQYF. The DNA for the CDR3 is TGTGCCAGCAGCTTAGTTGCGGGAGTAGAGACCCAGTACTTC.

This clonotype appeared many times. The J gene is TRBJ2-4, the V gene TRBV2; either TRBD1 or TRBD2 may supply D (6 bases each). The CDR3 has 15 residues. Looked up from germline, CDR1 is SNHLY and CDR2 is FYNNEI. Trimming removed 3 bases at V and 3 bases at J, with 12 bases between. In DNA, the CDR3 is TGTGCCAGCAGTGATGGGGGGCCGGACAAAAACATTCAGTACTTC. Residues: CASSDGGPDKNIQYF.

At least ten counts were recorded for this clonotype. The V call is TRBV11-2, the J call TRBJ2-1; a possible D gene is TRBD1 (5 bases). CDR1 and CDR2 (germline): SGHAT, FQNNGV. V shed 4 bases and J shed 0 bases, with 16 bases lying between them. The CDR3 is 17 residues long. The CDR3 loop reads CASSYQEQASSYNEQFF. The DNA of the CDR3 is TGTGCCAGCAGCTACCAGGAACAGGCGAGCTCCTACAATGAGCAGTTCTTC.

This clonotype was seen more than once but under ten times. The chain recombines TRBV7-9 with TRBJ2-1, with D possibly being TRBD1 (5 bases). CDR1 and CDR2 from the germline V gene are SEHNR and FQNEAQ (reference sequence). CDR3 length: 15 amino acids. The germline V and J ends were trimmed by 7 bases and 5 bases, with 18 bases remaining between them. The CDR3 loop is CASTPVQGVDNEQFF. The CDR3 DNA follows: TGTGCCAGCACCCCGGTGCAGGGTGTTGACAATGAGCAGTTCTTC.

This clonotype was found many times. This chain joins TRBV29-1 and TRBJ1-1, with D possibly TRBD1 on 6 matching bases. Germline-derived CDR1 and CDR2 are SQVTM and ANQGSEA. The CDR3 consists of 11 residues. Trimming shortened V by 3 bases and J by 7 bases, and 9 bases separated the two germline ends. CDR3 amino acids: CSVEGGSEAFF. The CDR3 bases are TGCAGCGTTGAGGGGGGCAGTGAAGCTTTCTTT.